This TCR beta chain came from a study of CD8 T cells in Susac syndrome. The RNA input was about 0.5 to 1 ug, and it was reverse transcribed with random hexamers. Amplification of TCR beta CDR3 spanned 54 Vbeta and 13 Jbeta via immunoSEQ multiplex PCR. Each CDR3 protein gets one entry after TCRdb re-called the immunoSEQ multiplex PCR reads with MiXCR. The sample lists about 180,000 distinct CDR3 sequences, under 97% occurring once. The CDR3 consists of 14 residues. Germline CDR1 GTSNPN, CDR2 SVGIG (reference sequence). Trimming cost V 7 bases and J 1 base, with 17 bases left between them. The V gene is TRBV30, the J gene TRBJ2-7, with D maybe TRBD2 (5 bases). This TCR derives from a human donor with multiple sclerosis. Sample: CD4+ T cells from PBMCs. CDR3 sequence reads: CAFTAWRRSYEQYF. CDR3 DNA: TGTGCCTTCACAGCCTGGCGGAGGTCCTACGAGCAGTACTTC.